The next 8 T cell receptor beta chains were all read from a single sample in a study of cytomegalovirus exposure and HLA in healthy donors. A multiplex PCR was run with 60 Vbeta primers and 13 Jbeta primers. Assay: immunoSEQ multiplex PCR; the TCRdb copy retains only in-frame clones and omits some. The profile shows some 130,000 clones, roughly 78% of them singletons. Sequenced: PBMCs. These receptors all come from a man younger than 45 in good health.

The V and J genes are TRBV27 and TRBJ2-3; TRBD2 might be the D (6 bases). The CDR3 totals 14 residues. CDR1 and CDR2 (germline): MNHEY, SMNVEV (reference sequence). Trimming took off 8 bases at V and 2 bases at J, with 14 bases between the two ends. The CDR3 bases are TGTGCCAGCGGACTATGGCGGGACACAGATACGCAGTATTTT. Translating it yields CASGLWRDTDTQYF.

The chain links TRBV28 to TRBJ1-5; tentative D call: TRBD1 (6 bases). CDR3 length: 15 amino acids. V shed 3 bases and J shed 5 bases, with 14 bases lying between them. Germline V gene data show CDR1 as MDHEN and CDR2 as SYDVKM. The chain's CDR3 is CASSFSTGLYQPQHF. The CDR3 coding sequence is TGTGCCAGCAGTTTCTCTACAGGGTTGTATCAGCCCCAGCATTTT.

The rearrangement joins TRBV7-2 to TRBJ1-5; no definite D call. Germline values: CDR1 SGHTA, CDR2 FQGNSA. V gave up 2 bases and J gave up 6 bases, with 8 bases separating them. This CDR3 is 13 amino acids long. CDR3: CASSLTGSQPQHF. The CDR3, as DNA: TGTGCCAGCAGCTTAACGGGGAGTCAGCCCCAGCATTTT. Full variable domain (outside the CDR3, taken from reference TRBV7-2 and TRBJ1-5): GAGVSQSPSNKVTEKGKDVELRCDPISGHTALYWYRQSLGQGLEFLIYFQGNSAPDKSGLPSDRFSAERTGGSVSTLTIQRTQQEDSAVYLCASSLTGSQPQHFGDGTRLSIL.

The chain combines TRBV4-1 with TRBJ2-7; D gene unclear. V was pared by 3 bases and J by 0 bases, with 12 bases between. Germline lookup yields CDR1 MGHRA and CDR2 YSYEKL. CDR3 length: 15 amino acids. In DNA form, the CDR3 reads TGCGCCAGCAGCCAGGTCCTACTGAGCTCCTACGAGCAGTACTTC. Residues: CASSQVLLSSYEQYF.

The chain couples TRBV27 to TRBJ2-2, with a weak D call TRBD2 (5 bases). Trimming shortened V by 6 bases and J by 6 bases, and 14 bases separated the two germline ends. The CDR3 runs to 14 residues. Looked up from germline, CDR1 is MNHEY and CDR2 is SMNVEV (reference sequence). Here the CDR3 DNA reads TGTGCCAGCAGCCCGGCGCCGCGGGCCGGGGAGCTGTTTTTT. The encoded protein is CASSPAPRAGELFF.

The chain uses TRBV9 and TRBJ2-1; 8 nucleotides line up with TRBD2. CDR1 and CDR2 from the germline V gene are SGDLS and YYNGEE. After removal of 4 bases from V and 6 bases from J, the junction contained 9 bases not matched to a gene. The CDR3 has 15 amino acids. The CDR3: CASSPGLDIPNEQFF. The CDR3 coding sequence is TGTGCCAGCAGCCCGGGACTAGATATTCCCAATGAGCAGTTCTTC.

Here the CDR3 DNA reads TGTGCCAGCAGTTCGGAACTAAGTCCATACGAGCAGTACTTC. It codes for CASSSELSPYEQYF. The chain couples TRBV27 to TRBJ2-7, with D unclear. Per germline, CDR1 MNHEY and CDR2 SMNVEV (reference sequence). The CDR3 consists of 14 residues. Trimming shortened V by 4 bases and J by 4 bases, and 14 bases separated the two germline ends.

CDR3 in DNA: TGTGCCAGCAGCCTTCGAGGAGAGACCCAGTACTTC. It is translated as CASSLRGETQYF. The V gene is TRBV13, the J gene TRBJ2-5; D gene ambiguous. This CDR3 is built from 12 residues. Germline CDR1 is PRHDT and CDR2 is FYEKMQ (reference sequence). Trimming pared 5 bases from V and 4 bases from J, leaving 8 bases between.